This TCR beta chain was sequenced for a study of identifying expanded T cells in peripheral blood. Data came from immunoSEQ multiplex PCR; TCRdb stores just in-frame clones and leaves some out. The profile shows under 90,000 clones, about 89% of them singletons. Trimming stripped 2 bases from V and 0 bases from J, with 11 bases between. In germline, CDR1 is SGDLS, CDR2 YYNGEE. There are 16 residues in the CDR3. Notes on this clone: Antigen unknown.

Whole-study results and caveats: Differentially abundant clones: about 1.3 between replicates, 15 to 17 at two to three weeks, 19 to 20 at four. Clone count variance between approximately 2-week samples rose with total template count.

During the collection period, no donor immune events like infections were recorded. This sequence originates from a person aged 18 to 75 in good health. J is TRBJ2-2 and V is TRBV9, with D perhaps TRBD2 (6 bases). Sample: blood. CDR3 in amino acids: CASSVFAGTNTGELFF. DNA for the CDR3: TGTGCCAGCAGCGTTTTCGCGGGGACGAACACCGGGGAGCTGTTTTTT.